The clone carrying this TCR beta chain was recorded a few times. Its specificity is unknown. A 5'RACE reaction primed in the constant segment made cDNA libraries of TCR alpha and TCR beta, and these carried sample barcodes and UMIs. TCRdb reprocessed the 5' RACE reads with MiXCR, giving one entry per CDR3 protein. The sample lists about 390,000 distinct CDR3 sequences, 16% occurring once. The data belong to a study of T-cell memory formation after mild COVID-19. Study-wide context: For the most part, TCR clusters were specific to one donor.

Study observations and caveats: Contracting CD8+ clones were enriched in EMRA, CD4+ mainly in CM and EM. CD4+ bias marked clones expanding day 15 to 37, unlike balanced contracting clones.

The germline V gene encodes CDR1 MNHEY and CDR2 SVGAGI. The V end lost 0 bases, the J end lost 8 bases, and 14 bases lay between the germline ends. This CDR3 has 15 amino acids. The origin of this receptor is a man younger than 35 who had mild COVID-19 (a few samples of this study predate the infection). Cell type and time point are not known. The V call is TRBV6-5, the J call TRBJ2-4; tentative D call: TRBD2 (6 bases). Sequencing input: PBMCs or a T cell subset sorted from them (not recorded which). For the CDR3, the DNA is TGTGCCAGCAGTTACTCGTGGGGGGAGGAGGACATTCAGTACTTC. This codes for CASSYSWGEEDIQYF.